The present entry profiles one TCR beta chain with its context. As yet, its antigen is unknown. V was shortened by 6 bases and J by 0 bases, with 14 bases between the two germline ends. CDR1 and CDR2 (germline): MNHNY, SVGAGI (reference sequence). The CDR3 sequence is 15 residues long. The data are from a study of shared clonotypes between healthy human individuals. Study-level information: The people who gave samples were a couple of women and three men aged 18 to 49. General study results and limits: Sequencing depth was a factor that was expected to affect clonotype sharing among donors. Blood alone was sampled, and tissue repertoires likely differ.

TCRdb's copy holds only in-frame clones and misses some; the assay was immunoSEQ multiplex PCR. The sample has 2 million to 2.5 million clones, roughly 90% seen once. The rearrangement joins TRBV6-6 to TRBJ1-1; possible D gene TRBD1, 6 bases. Sequences were obtained from naive CD4+ T cells from PBMCs. Subset indicated: CD45RA+ positively selected. The receptor was isolated from a man younger than 30 in good health. Some clones in this sample may be carry-over from other donors' samples. This CDR3 is CASRPFTGLNTEAFF. In DNA, the CDR3 is TGTGCCAGCAGGCCCTTCACAGGGCTGAACACTGAAGCTTTCTTT.